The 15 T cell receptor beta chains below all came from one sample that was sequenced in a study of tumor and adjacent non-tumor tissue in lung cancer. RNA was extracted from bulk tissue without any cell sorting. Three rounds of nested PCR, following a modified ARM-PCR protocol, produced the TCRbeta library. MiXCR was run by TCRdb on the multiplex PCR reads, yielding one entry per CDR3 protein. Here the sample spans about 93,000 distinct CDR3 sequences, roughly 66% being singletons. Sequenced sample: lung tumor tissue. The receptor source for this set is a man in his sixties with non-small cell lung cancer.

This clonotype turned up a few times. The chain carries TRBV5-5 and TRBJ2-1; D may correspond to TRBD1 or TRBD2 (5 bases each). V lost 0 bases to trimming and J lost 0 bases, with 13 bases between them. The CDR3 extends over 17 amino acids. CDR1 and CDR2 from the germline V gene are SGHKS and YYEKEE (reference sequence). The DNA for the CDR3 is TGTGCCAGCAGCTTGGCCTTCGGGGCTAGCTCCTACAATGAGCAGTTCTTC. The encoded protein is CASSLAFGASSYNEQFF.

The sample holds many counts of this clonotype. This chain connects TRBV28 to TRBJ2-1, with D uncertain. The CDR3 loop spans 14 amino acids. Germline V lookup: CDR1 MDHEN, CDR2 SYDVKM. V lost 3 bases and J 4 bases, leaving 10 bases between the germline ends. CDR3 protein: CASSLLGAYNEQFF. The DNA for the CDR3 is TGTGCCAGCAGTTTGCTAGGTGCTTACAATGAGCAGTTCTTC.

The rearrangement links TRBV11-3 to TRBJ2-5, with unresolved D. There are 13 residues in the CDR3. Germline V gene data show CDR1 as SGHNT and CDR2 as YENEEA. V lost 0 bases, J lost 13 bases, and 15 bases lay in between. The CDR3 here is CASSLDYSTTRYF. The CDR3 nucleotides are TGTGCCAGCAGCTTAGATTATTCAACAACACGGTACTTC.

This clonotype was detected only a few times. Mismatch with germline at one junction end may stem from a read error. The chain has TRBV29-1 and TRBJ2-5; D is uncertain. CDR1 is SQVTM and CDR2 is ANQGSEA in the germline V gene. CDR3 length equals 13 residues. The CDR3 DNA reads TGCAGCGTTGAATTGGTTGAAGGAGAGGCCCAGTACTTC. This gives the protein CSVELVEGEAQYF.

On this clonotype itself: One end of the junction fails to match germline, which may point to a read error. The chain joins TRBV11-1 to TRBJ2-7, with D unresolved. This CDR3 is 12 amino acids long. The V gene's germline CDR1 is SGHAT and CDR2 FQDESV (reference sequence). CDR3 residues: CASSFSDREQYF. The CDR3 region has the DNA TGCGCCAGCAGCTTTTCAGACCGTGAGCAGTACTTC.

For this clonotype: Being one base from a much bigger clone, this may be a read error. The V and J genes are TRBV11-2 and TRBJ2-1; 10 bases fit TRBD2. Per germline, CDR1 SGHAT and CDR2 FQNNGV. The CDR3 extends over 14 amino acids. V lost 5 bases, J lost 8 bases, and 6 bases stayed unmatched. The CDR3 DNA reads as TGTGCCAGCAGCCCGAGCGGGGGGGTCTATGAGCAGTTCTTC. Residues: CASSPSGGVYEQFF.

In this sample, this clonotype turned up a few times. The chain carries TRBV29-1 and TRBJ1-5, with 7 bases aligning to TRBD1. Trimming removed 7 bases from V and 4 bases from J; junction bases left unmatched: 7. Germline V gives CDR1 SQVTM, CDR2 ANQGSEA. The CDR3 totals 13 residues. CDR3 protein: CSAGGDSNQPQHF. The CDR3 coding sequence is TGCAGCGCCGGGGGGGACAGTAATCAGCCCCAGCATTTT. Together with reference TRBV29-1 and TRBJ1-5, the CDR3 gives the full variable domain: SAVISQKPSRDICQRGTSLTIQCQVDSQVTMMFWYRQQPGQSLTLIATANQGSEATYESGFVIDKFPISRPNLTFSTLTVSNMSPEDSSIYLCSAGGDSNQPQHFGDGTRLSIL.

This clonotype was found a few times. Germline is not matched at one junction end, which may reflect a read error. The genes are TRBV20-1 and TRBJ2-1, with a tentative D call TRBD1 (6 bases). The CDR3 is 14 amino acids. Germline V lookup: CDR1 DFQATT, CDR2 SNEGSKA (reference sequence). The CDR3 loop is CTAPVRDIYNEQFF. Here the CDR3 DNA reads TGCACTGCTCCCGTCCGGGACATTTACAATGAGCAGTTCTTC.

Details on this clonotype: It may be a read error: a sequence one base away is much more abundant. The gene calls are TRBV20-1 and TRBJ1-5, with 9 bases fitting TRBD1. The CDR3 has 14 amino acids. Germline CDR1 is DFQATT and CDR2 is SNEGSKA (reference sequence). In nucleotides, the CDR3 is TGCAGTACTAGACCGGGACAGGGTAACCAGCCCCAGCATTTT. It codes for CSTRPGQGNQPQHF.

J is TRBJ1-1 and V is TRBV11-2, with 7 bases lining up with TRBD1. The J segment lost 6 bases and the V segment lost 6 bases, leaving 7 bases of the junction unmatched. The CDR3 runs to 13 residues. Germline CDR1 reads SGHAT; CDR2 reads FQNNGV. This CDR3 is CASRATGVAEAFF. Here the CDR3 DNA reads TGTGCCAGCAGGGCTACAGGGGTGGCTGAAGCTTTCTTT. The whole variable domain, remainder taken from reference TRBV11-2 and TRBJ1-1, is EAGVAQSPRYKIIEKRQSVAFWCNPISGHATLYWYQQILGQGPKLLIQFQNNGVVDDSQLPKDRFSAERLKGVDSTLKIQPAKLEDSAVYLCASRATGVAEAFFGQGTRLTVV.

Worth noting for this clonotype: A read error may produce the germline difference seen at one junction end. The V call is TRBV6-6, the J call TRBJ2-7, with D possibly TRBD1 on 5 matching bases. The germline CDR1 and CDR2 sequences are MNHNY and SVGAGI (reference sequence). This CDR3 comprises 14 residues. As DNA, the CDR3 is TGTGCCAGCAGACAGCTAGGGGCCTCGGACGAGCAGTCCTTC. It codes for CASRQLGASDEQSF.

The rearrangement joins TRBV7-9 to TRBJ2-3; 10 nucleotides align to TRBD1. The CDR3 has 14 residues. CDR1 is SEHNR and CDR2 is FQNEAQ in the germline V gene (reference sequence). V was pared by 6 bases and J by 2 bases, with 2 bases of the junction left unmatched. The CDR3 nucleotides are TGTGCCAGCAGTGGGACAGGGGCCACAGATACGCAGTATTTT. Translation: CASSGTGATDTQYF.

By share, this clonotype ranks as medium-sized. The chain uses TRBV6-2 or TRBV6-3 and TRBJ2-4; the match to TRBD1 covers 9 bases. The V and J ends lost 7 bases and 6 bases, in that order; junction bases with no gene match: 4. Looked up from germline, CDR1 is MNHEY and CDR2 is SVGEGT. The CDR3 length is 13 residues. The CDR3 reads CASNIQGANIQYF. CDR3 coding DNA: TGTGCCAGCAATATACAGGGGGCAAACATTCAGTACTTC.

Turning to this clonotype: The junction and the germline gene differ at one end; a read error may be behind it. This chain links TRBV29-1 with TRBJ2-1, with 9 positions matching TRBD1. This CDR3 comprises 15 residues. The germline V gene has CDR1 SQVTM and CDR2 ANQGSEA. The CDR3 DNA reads TGCAGCGTAGCTACAGGGGGCATCTCCTACAATGGGCAGTCCTTC. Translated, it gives CSVATGGISYNGQSF.

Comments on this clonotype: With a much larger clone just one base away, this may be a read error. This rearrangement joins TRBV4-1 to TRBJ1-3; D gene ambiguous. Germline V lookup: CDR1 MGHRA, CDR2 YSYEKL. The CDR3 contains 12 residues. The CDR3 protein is CAGSHEGYTIYF. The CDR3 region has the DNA TGCGCCGGCAGCCACGAAGGGTACACCATATATTTT.